This TCR beta chain was sequenced in a study of T-cell reconstitution after alpha-beta-depleted transplantation in children. Deletions cut 0 bases from V and 0 bases from J, with 9 bases between. The CDR3 length is 15 residues. CDR1 and CDR2 from the germline V gene are DFQATT and SNEGSKA (reference sequence). General study results and limits: Newly generated T cells supplied most T-cell counts and diversity one year post-transplant. Approximately two months post-transplant, alpha-beta T cells reportedly originated from several hundred expanded graft clones. Surviving recipient cells, namely T cells and thymic progenitors, were the source of high day-60 TCRbeta diversity in some patients.

This clonotype was counted many times. Its antigen is not identified. A TCRbeta library incorporating unique molecular identifiers was prepared. Each CDR3 protein gets one entry after TCRdb re-called the PCR reads with MiXCR. The table shows under 300,000 distinct CDR3 sequences, with around 10% occurring only once. The V gene is TRBV20-1, the J gene TRBJ1-5; D call uncertain. The clonotype was recovered from a male patient aged 2-15 years who had a stem cell transplant for chronic granulomatous disease, so the T cells may come from the graft donor. The sample in question was peripheral blood, obtained 180 days after TCRalphabeta/CD19-depleted stem cell transplant. The CDR3 is CSAREQKISNQPQHF. The CDR3, as DNA: TGCAGTGCTAGAGAACAGAAGATTAGCAATCAGCCCCAGCATTTT.